The rows below give T cell receptor beta chains drawn from one sample of a study of quantifying T cell responses using KT2 cells. TCRdb re-called the UMI-ligation and nested PCR reads with MiXCR, one entry per CDR3 protein. The sample comprises approximately 43,000 distinct CDR3 sequences, approximately 15% of which are singletons, and around two fifths rests with the top ten. Sample: PBMCs spiked with cells of the T cell clone KT2. The receptors stem from a human donor. Each CDR3 is given with its conserved first and last residue. The D gene is left open where the match is weak. Only part of the rows carry a size: once, few, many, or a class if the clone is expanded.

length: 13
J: TRBJ1-2
V: TRBV10-2
D: TRBD1
size: few
CDR3: CASSQQGIYGYTF
DNA: TGCGCCAGCAGTCAACAGGGGATCTATGGCTACACCTTC

length: 16
J: TRBJ1-5
V: TRBV7-8
D: NA
size: NA
CDR3: CASSLGGLESNHPQHF
DNA: TGTGCCAGCAGCTTAGGGGGACTGGAAAGCAATCATCCCCAGCATTTT

length: 15
J: TRBJ2-3
V: TRBV5-4
D: TRBD2
size: many
CDR3: CASSFGGGRTDTQYF
DNA: TGTGCCAGCAGCTTTGGCGGGGGACGCACAGATACGCAGTATTTT

length: 15
J: TRBJ2-2
V: TRBV20-1
D: NA
size: NA
CDR3: CSARASNLFGGELFF
DNA: TGCAGTGCTAGGGCCAGTAACCTCTTTGGGGGGGAGCTGTTTTTT

length: 17
J: TRBJ2-2
V: TRBV4-2
D: NA
size: few
CDR3: CASSQEGTRSNTGELFF
DNA: TGTGCCAGCAGCCAAGAGGGCACGCGATCCAACACCGGGGAGCTGTTTTTT

length: 12
J: TRBJ2-7
V: TRBV20-1
D: TRBD2
size: many
CDR3: CSVDGGAHEQYF
DNA: TGCAGTGTAGACGGGGGGGCCCACGAGCAGTACTTC

length: 15
J: TRBJ2-7
V: TRBV3-1
D: NA
size: few
CDR3: CASSQGTGYTYEQYF
DNA: TGTGCCAGCAGCCAAGGAACAGGGTATACCTACGAGCAGTACTTC

length: 11
J: TRBJ2-5
V: TRBV6-5
D: TRBD2
size: NA
CDR3: CAGGRGETQYF
DNA: TGTGCCGGCGGGAGGGGAGAGACCCAGTACTTC

length: 19
J: TRBJ2-6
V: TRBV21-1
D: NA
size: few
CDR3: CASSPYRGCGPSGANVLTF
DNA: TGTGCCAGCAGCCCTTACCGGGGTTGTGGGCCCTCTGGGGCCAACGTCCTGACTTTC

length: 15
J: TRBJ2-7
V: TRBV27
D: TRBD1
size: many
CDR3: CASSLSPRDSYEQYF
DNA: TGTGCCAGCAGTTTATCCCCTCGGGACAGCTACGAGCAGTACTTC

length: 13
J: TRBJ2-2
V: TRBV3-1
D: NA
size: many
CDR3: CASSPLTAGELFF
DNA: TGTGCCAGCAGTCCTCTCACGGCCGGGGAGCTGTTTTTT

length: 13
J: TRBJ2-3
V: TRBV20-1
D: TRBD2
size: many
CDR3: CSAETSGTDTQYF
DNA: TGCAGTGCTGAGACTAGCGGGACAGATACGCAGTATTTT

length: 16
J: TRBJ2-7
V: TRBV6-1
D: TRBD1
size: NA
CDR3: CASRRSAGTGGGEQYF
DNA: TGTGCCAGCAGACGGTCGGCCGGGACAGGGGGCGGTGAGCAGTACTTC

length: 14
J: TRBJ1-5
V: TRBV6-6
D: TRBD1
size: NA
CDR3: CASSYAQGDQPQHF
DNA: TGTGCCAGCAGTTACGCTCAGGGGGATCAGCCCCAGCATTTT

length: 16
J: TRBJ2-7
V: TRBV18
D: TRBD2
size: NA
CDR3: CASSSTGTSASYEQYF
DNA: TGTGCCAGCTCTTCGACTGGGACTAGCGCATCGTACGAGCAGTACTTC

length: 13
J: TRBJ2-7
V: TRBV7-9
D: NA
size: few
CDR3: CASTPAGLGEQYF
DNA: TGTGCCAGCACCCCCGCCGGGTTGGGGGAGCAGTACTTC

length: 16
J: TRBJ2-2
V: TRBV27
D: TRBD2
size: NA
CDR3: CASRILAGGWSGELFF
DNA: TGTGCCAGCAGAATACTAGCGGGAGGGTGGTCCGGGGAGCTGTTTTTT

length: 14
J: TRBJ2-3
V: TRBV12-3/TRBV12-4
D: NA
size: NA
CDR3: CASTANGLTDTQYF
DNA: TGTGCCAGCACAGCTAATGGCTTGACAGATACGCAGTATTTT

length: 16
J: TRBJ2-7
V: TRBV7-6
D: TRBD2
size: NA
CDR3: CASSKAEAGGIYEQYF
DNA: TGTGCCAGCAGCAAAGCGGAGGCGGGAGGAATATACGAGCAGTACTTC

length: 15
J: TRBJ2-2
V: TRBV19
D: TRBD2
size: few
CDR3: CASSFPAGGSWELFF
DNA: TGTGCCAGTAGTTTTCCAGCGGGGGGATCTTGGGAGCTGTTTTTT

length: 15
J: TRBJ2-3
V: TRBV6-6
D: NA
size: many
CDR3: CASNDVAGSTDTQYF
DNA: TGTGCCAGCAATGACGTGGCGGGGAGCACAGATACGCAGTATTTT

length: 13
J: TRBJ2-5
V: TRBV15
D: NA
size: NA
CDR3: CATSRDREETQYF
DNA: TGTGCCACCAGCAGAGATAGGGAAGAGACCCAGTACTTC

length: 15
J: TRBJ2-4
V: TRBV7-9
D: NA
size: NA
CDR3: CASSPPGLAKNIQYF
DNA: TGTGCCAGCAGCCCACCGGGACTAGCCAAAAACATTCAGTACTTC

length: 13
J: TRBJ1-1
V: TRBV6-1
D: NA
size: NA
CDR3: CASSDQQNTEAFF
DNA: TGTGCCAGCAGTGATCAGCAGAACACTGAAGCTTTCTTT

length: 13
J: TRBJ2-7
V: TRBV14
D: NA
size: few
CDR3: CASSQDLGTEQYF
DNA: TGTGCCAGCAGCCAAGATCTGGGGACGGAGCAGTACTTC

length: 12
J: TRBJ2-7
V: TRBV2
D: TRBD1
size: few
CDR3: CATTGQTYEQYF
DNA: TGTGCCACTACGGGACAGACCTACGAGCAGTACTTC

length: 14
J: TRBJ1-2
V: TRBV2
D: NA
size: NA
CDR3: CASSQSGASGGYTF
DNA: TGTGCCAGCAGTCAATCGGGGGCCAGCGGGGGCTACACCTTC

length: 13
J: TRBJ1-2
V: TRBV12-3/TRBV12-4
D: NA
size: many
CDR3: CASSLRKKDGYTF
DNA: TGTGCCAGCAGTTTGAGAAAAAAGGATGGCTACACCTTC

length: 16
J: TRBJ1-4
V: TRBV6-6
D: NA
size: few
CDR3: CASSSAVGRGGEKLFF
DNA: TGTGCCAGCAGTTCCGCAGTTGGGCGGGGGGGTGAAAAACTGTTTTTT

length: 14
J: TRBJ2-5
V: TRBV29-1
D: TRBD2
size: many
CDR3: CSVLGLASLETQYF
DNA: TGCAGCGTTCTTGGACTAGCCAGTTTAGAGACCCAGTACTTC

length: 10
J: TRBJ2-1
V: TRBV7-3
D: NA
size: NA
CDR3: CAGGLCEQFF
DNA: TGTGCCGGGGGTCTGTGTGAGCAGTTCTTC

length: 15
J: TRBJ2-7
V: TRBV5-7
D: TRBD1
size: once
CDR3: CASSSRDRHSYEQYF
DNA: TGTGCCAGCAGCAGCCGGGACAGGCACTCCTACGAGCAGTACTTC

length: 13
J: TRBJ2-7
V: TRBV5-1
D: NA
size: many
CDR3: CASSFQGPYEQYF
DNA: TGCGCCAGCAGCTTTCAAGGTCCCTACGAGCAGTACTTC

length: 12
J: TRBJ2-5
V: TRBV12-3/TRBV12-4
D: NA
size: NA
CDR3: CASRYTRETQYF
DNA: TGTGCCAGCCGATACACACGAGAGACCCAGTACTTC

length: 15
J: TRBJ2-1
V: TRBV15
D: TRBD2
size: NA
CDR3: CATSRASSGYNEQFF
DNA: TGTGCCACCAGCAGAGCTTCTAGCGGTTACAATGAGCAGTTCTTC

length: 13
J: TRBJ2-7
V: TRBV2
D: NA
size: NA
CDR3: CASSETMGYEQYF
DNA: TGTGCCAGCAGTGAAACAATGGGATACGAGCAGTACTTC

length: 14
J: TRBJ2-2
V: TRBV30
D: NA
size: NA
CDR3: CAWSQGPNTGELFF
DNA: TGTGCCTGGAGTCAGGGTCCCAACACCGGGGAGCTGTTTTTT

length: 15
J: TRBJ2-3
V: TRBV18
D: TRBD2
size: NA
CDR3: CASYRIAGVSDTQYF
DNA: TGTGCCAGCTATCGAATAGCGGGAGTATCAGATACGCAGTATTTT

length: 16
J: TRBJ2-6
V: TRBV5-5
D: NA
size: NA
CDR3: CASSLGADPGANVLTF
DNA: TGTGCCAGCAGCCTCGGGGCCGATCCTGGGGCCAACGTCCTGACTTTC

length: 13
J: TRBJ1-4
V: TRBV27
D: NA
size: NA
CDR3: CASSLRRGLELFF
DNA: TGTGCCAGCAGTTTAAGAAGAGGTCTAGAACTGTTTTTT

length: 15
J: TRBJ1-4
V: TRBV9
D: NA
size: few
CDR3: CASSLVIGRDEKLFF
DNA: TGTGCCAGCAGCCTAGTGATCGGAAGGGATGAAAAACTGTTTTTT

length: 14
J: TRBJ2-3
V: TRBV7-2
D: NA
size: NA
CDR3: CASSMTSFGDTQYF
DNA: TGTGCCAGCAGCATGACTAGTTTCGGGGATACGCAGTATTTT

length: 13
J: TRBJ2-2
V: TRBV2
D: TRBD2
size: NA
CDR3: CAARRELVGELFF
DNA: TGTGCCGCCCGGCGGGAGTTGGTCGGGGAGCTGTTTTTT

length: 13
J: TRBJ1-4
V: TRBV12-3/TRBV12-4
D: NA
size: NA
CDR3: CASRAREYEKLFF
DNA: TGTGCCAGCAGAGCAAGGGAGTATGAAAAACTGTTTTTT

length: 15
J: TRBJ2-7
V: TRBV7-6
D: TRBD1
size: few
CDR3: CASSLDTGAVYEQYF
DNA: TGTGCCAGCAGCTTAGATACAGGGGCGGTCTACGAGCAGTACTTC

length: 14
J: TRBJ2-1
V: TRBV12-3/TRBV12-4
D: NA
size: few
CDR3: CASMSRRTYNEQFF
DNA: TGTGCCAGCATGTCCCGGCGTACATACAATGAGCAGTTCTTC

length: 11
J: TRBJ2-5
V: TRBV27
D: NA
size: NA
CDR3: CASSREGTQYF
DNA: TGTGCCAGCAGCAGGGAAGGGACCCAGTACTTC

length: 19
J: TRBJ2-6
V: TRBV25-1
D: NA
size: NA
CDR3: CAGGRGHGGLEAGANVLTF
DNA: TGTGCCGGTGGGCGGGGACATGGGGGGTTAGAGGCTGGGGCCAACGTCCTGACTTTC

length: 15
J: TRBJ1-6
V: TRBV5-6
D: TRBD1
size: few
CDR3: CASNNRGRAHSPLHF
DNA: TGTGCCAGCAACAACAGGGGGCGAGCCCATTCACCCCTCCACTTT

length: 16
J: TRBJ1-3
V: TRBV11-1
D: NA
size: many
CDR3: CASSLARRGTGNTIYF
DNA: TGTGCCAGCAGCTTAGCACGGCGGGGGACTGGAAACACCATATATTTT

length: 15
J: TRBJ1-1
V: TRBV6-5
D: NA
size: few
CDR3: CASSYSQIGYTEAFF
DNA: TGTGCCAGCAGTTACTCGCAAATAGGGTACACTGAAGCTTTCTTT

length: 15
J: TRBJ2-1
V: TRBV29-1
D: NA
size: NA
CDR3: CSVIAAVGTYNEQFF
DNA: TGCAGCGTCATAGCGGCTGTGGGTACCTACAATGAGCAGTTCTTC